The 20 T cell receptor beta chains listed next were all sequenced from one sample in a study of T cell responses to AZD1222 COVID-19 vaccine. The data were produced by immunoSEQ multiplex PCR, yet TCRdb's version contains in-frame clones alone and is incomplete. The sample consists of some 130,000 clones, 75% to 95% of them appearing once. The specimen was peripheral blood, collected on day 0 of AZD1222 vaccination. The source of these receptors is an adult in good health.

The CDR3 protein is CASEPLGLAGGTEQFF. The CDR3 bases are TGTGCTAGTGAACCCCTCGGACTAGCGGGAGGGACTGAGCAGTTCTTC. The chain recombines TRBV12-5 with TRBJ2-1, with TRBD2 matching 15 bases. There are 16 residues in the CDR3. Germline trimming cut 7 bases from V and 9 bases from J; bases unmatched to any gene: 10. CDR1 LGHNT and CDR2 FRNRAP come from the germline V gene.

The rearrangement links TRBV7-7 to TRBJ1-1, with D uncertain. The germline V and J ends were trimmed by 10 bases and 6 bases, with 18 bases remaining between them. Germline V gene data show CDR1 as SSHAT and CDR2 as FNYEAQ (reference sequence). The CDR3 runs to 13 residues. CDR3 nucleotides: TGTGCCACCGCTCCGGGGTTAACCGCTGAAGCTTTCTTT. Translation: CATAPGLTAEAFF.

This chain joins TRBV7-9 and TRBJ1-1, with D maybe TRBD1 (5 bases). This CDR3 is 13 amino acids long. Germline V lookup: CDR1 SEHNR, CDR2 FQNEAQ (reference sequence). V dropped 2 bases and J dropped 3 bases, with 7 bases sitting between them. Here the CDR3 reads CASSLQGDTEAFF. The CDR3 nucleotides read TGTGCCAGCAGCTTACAGGGTGACACTGAAGCTTTCTTT.

This clone was observed once. The V and J genes are TRBV2 and TRBJ2-1; 7 bases line up with TRBD1. The ends lost 1 base at V and 7 bases at J; junction bases unmatched: 10. The CDR3 has 16 amino acids. Germline-derived CDR1 and CDR2 are SNHLY and FYNNEI. The CDR3 sequence: CASSEERQGFGNEQFF. CDR3 nucleotides: TGTGCCAGCAGTGAAGAGAGACAGGGCTTCGGGAATGAGCAGTTCTTC.

This chain joins TRBV4-3 and TRBJ2-4; 12 bases map to TRBD2. V was pared by 4 bases and J by 7 bases, with 5 bases of the junction left unmatched. Germline V CDR1 and CDR2: LGHNA, YSLEER. This CDR3 contains 15 residues. The CDR3 sequence is CASSPGTSGRNIQYF. DNA of the CDR3: TGCGCCAGCAGCCCCGGGACTAGCGGGCGGAACATTCAGTACTTC.

This chain connects TRBV5-1 to TRBJ1-1, with TRBD1 matching 10 bases. With V trimmed by 6 bases and J by 3 bases, 2 bases remained unmatched. The CDR3 covers 13 residues. Germline V gives CDR1 SGHRS, CDR2 YFSETQ. CDR3 in DNA: TGCGCCAGCAACGGACAGGGGGACACTGAAGCTTTCTTT. Its protein product is CASNGQGDTEAFF.

The chain has TRBV11-2 and TRBJ2-3; D unclear. The CDR3 is made up of 13 amino acids. V gave up 2 bases and J gave up 3 bases, with 6 bases separating them. Looked up from germline, CDR1 is SGHAT and CDR2 is FQNNGV. DNA for the CDR3: TGTGCCAGCAGCTTACGTTTTACAGATACGCAGTATTTT. This translates into CASSLRFTDTQYF. Filled out from reference TRBV11-2 and TRBJ2-3, the complete variable domain reads EAGVAQSPRYKIIEKRQSVAFWCNPISGHATLYWYQQILGQGPKLLIQFQNNGVVDDSQLPKDRFSAERLKGVDSTLKIQPAKLEDSAVYLCASSLRFTDTQYFGPGTRLTVL.

This clone was counted a single time. V gene TRBV5-8 combines with J gene TRBJ2-5; no definite D call. Per the germline V gene, CDR1 is SGHTS and CDR2 is YDEGEE. V gave up 4 bases and J gave up 5 bases, with 12 bases separating them. This CDR3 spans 13 amino acids. This CDR3 is CASSPTFSETQYF. Written as DNA, the CDR3 is TGTGCCAGCAGCCCGACATTTTCTGAGACCCAGTACTTC.

V and J are TRBV11-3 and TRBJ2-7; the D call may be TRBD1 or TRBD2 (5 bases each). Germline V gene lookup returns CDR1 SGHNT and CDR2 YENEEA. The CDR3 runs 13 residues. Trimming took 5 bases from V and 7 from J, leaving 15 bases between them. CDR3: CASSVGTSREQYF. The CDR3 DNA reads as TGTGCCAGCAGCGTCGGGACCTCACGGGAGCAGTACTTC.

The rearrangement links TRBV24-1 to TRBJ2-1; TRBD2 agrees at 8 bases. Germline CDR1 KGHDR, CDR2 SFDVKD. This CDR3 spans 20 amino acids. J gave up 0 bases and V 0 bases, and 12 bases lay outside the gene matches. The CDR3 is CATSDLHGGGPDSSYNEQFF. In nucleotides, the CDR3 is TGTGCCACCAGTGATTTGCATGGCGGGGGGCCTGATAGCTCCTACAATGAGCAGTTCTTC.

The CDR3: CASAALEREKDTQYF. Written as DNA, the CDR3 is TGCGCCAGCGCCGCCCTGGAGCGGGAGAAGGATACGCAGTATTTT. This chain connects TRBV4-1 to TRBJ2-3, with 8 bases that match TRBD2. V lost 8 bases and J lost 6; bases outside the gene matches: 13. The CDR3 consists of 15 residues. Germline CDR1 reads MGHRA; CDR2 reads YSYEKL.

The chain recombines TRBV9 with TRBJ1-3; no definite D call. The CDR3 runs to 12 residues. V lost 3 bases and J lost 9, with 10 bases in between. Germline loops: CDR1 SGDLS, CDR2 YYNGEE. The CDR3 region has the DNA TGTGCCAGCAGCGCGACTCGCAGCACCATATATTTT. It codes for CASSATRSTIYF.

V is TRBV5-1 and J is TRBJ2-6; D is perhaps TRBD1 (6 bases). Germline assignment: CDR1 SGHRS and CDR2 YFSETQ. The V and J ends lost 1 base and 3 bases respectively, with 11 bases between them. The CDR3 totals 16 residues. CDR3 loop: CASSLPQGGGANVLTF. The DNA of the CDR3 is TGCGCCAGCAGCTTGCCACAGGGTGGTGGGGCCAACGTCCTGACTTTC.

The chain couples TRBV6-1 to TRBJ1-5; tentative D call: TRBD1 (5 bases). This CDR3 region has 15 residues. Per germline, CDR1 MNHNS and CDR2 SASEGT. Trimming pared 0 bases from V and 6 bases from J, leaving 12 bases between. The CDR3 DNA follows: TGTGCCAGCAGTGAAGCAGGTTACGGGGGTCAGCCCCAGCATTTT. Amino acid sequence: CASSEAGYGGQPQHF.

The chain couples TRBV28 to TRBJ2-5; D remains unclear. Germline V CDR1 and CDR2: MDHEN, SYDVKM. This CDR3 contains 14 residues. V was shortened by 3 bases and J by 1 base, with 9 bases between the two germline ends. The CDR3 reads CASSFRASQETQYF. DNA of the CDR3: TGTGCCAGCAGTTTTAGAGCCAGCCAAGAGACCCAGTACTTC. Together with reference TRBV28 and TRBJ2-5, the CDR3 gives the full variable domain: DVKVTQSSRYLVKRTGEKVFLECVQDMDHENMFWYRQDPGLGLRLIYFSYDVKMKEKGDIPEGYSVSREKKERFSLILESASTNQTSMYLCASSFRASQETQYFGPGTRLLVL.

This clone occurred once. The J gene is TRBJ1-1, the V gene TRBV5-4; TRBD1 matches at 12 bases. Germline CDR1 SGHNT, CDR2 YYREEE (reference sequence). This CDR3 is built from 17 residues. V lost 4 bases and J lost 1; bases outside the gene matches: 8. CDR3: CASSPWDRGLGNTEAFF. For the CDR3, the DNA is TGTGCCAGCAGCCCGTGGGACAGGGGGCTGGGGAACACTGAAGCTTTCTTT.

The chain is built from TRBV3-1 (or the pseudogene TRBV3-2) and TRBJ2-1, with D unresolved. Trimming stripped 4 bases from V and 8 bases from J, with 15 bases between. Germline CDR1 is LGHDT and CDR2 is YNNKEL (reference sequence). The CDR3 contains 14 residues. As DNA, the CDR3 is TGTGCCAGCAGCCTCCTACCCGGAGTGCATGAGCAGTTCTTC. This codes for CASSLLPGVHEQFF.

The rearrangement uses TRBV6-5 and TRBJ2-1; D possibly corresponds to TRBD2 (6 bases). Trimming took off 5 bases at V and 5 bases at J, with 16 bases between the two ends. The CDR3 is 15 amino acids. Germline CDR1 MNHEY, CDR2 SVGAGI. Here the CDR3 reads CASSLRTSGHNEQFF. DNA for the CDR3: TGTGCCAGCAGTCTTCGGACGAGCGGGCACAATGAGCAGTTCTTC.

This chain connects TRBV5-1 to TRBJ2-3, with TRBD2 matching 8 bases. This CDR3 is built from 15 residues. V gave up 1 base and J gave up 5 bases; unmatched junction bases: 6. From germline, CDR1 is SGHRS and CDR2 YFSETQ. The CDR3 sequence is CASSLRGGLLDTQYF. CDR3 nucleotide sequence: TGCGCCAGCAGCTTGCGGGGGGGCCTGCTAGATACGCAGTATTTT. Drawing the rest from reference TRBV5-1 and TRBJ2-3, the complete variable domain is KAGVTQTPRYLIKTRGQQVTLSCSPISGHRSVSWYQQTPGQGLQFLFEYFSETQRNKGNFPGRFSGRQFSNSRSEMNVSTLELGDSALYLCASSLRGGLLDTQYFGPGTRLTVL.

The chain joins TRBV2 to TRBJ2-1; TRBD2 might be the D (6 bases). The V end was cut by 7 bases, the J end by 0 bases, with 10 bases between. This CDR3 is 14 amino acids long. The germline V gene has CDR1 SNHLY and CDR2 FYNNEI. The CDR3 region is CASTRDFSYNEQFF. The DNA of the CDR3 is TGTGCCAGCACGAGGGACTTCTCCTACAATGAGCAGTTCTTC.